The rows below give T cell receptor beta chains drawn from one sample of a study of cytomegalovirus exposure and HLA in healthy donors. Assay: immunoSEQ multiplex PCR; the TCRdb copy retains only in-frame clones and omits some. Of under 250,000 clones in the sample, around nine tenths are singletons; the top ten hold around 3%. Input material: PBMCs. All receptors derive from a man between 18 and 29 years old in good health and CMV-seronegative. Both conserved end residues are part of each CDR3. The order of the fields is clone size, V gene, CDR3 length, J gene, D gene, CDR3 DNA, CDR3 protein. D genes are given only for firm matches. Only part of the rows carry a size: once, few, many, or a class if the clone is expanded.

>NA|TRBV7-2|13|TRBJ1-5|TRBD1
TGTGCCAGCAGCCCGGACAGGGCTCAGCCCCAGCATTTT
CASSPDRAQPQHF
>NA|TRBV7-9|16|TRBJ2-5|TRBD1
TGTGCCAGCAGCTTCGGACAGGGAAACTTACAAGAGACCCAGTACTTC
CASSFGQGNLQETQYF
>NA|TRBV9|17|TRBJ2-1|TRBD2
TGTGCCAGCAGCGTAGCGGGACTAGCGGGAGTTGTCAATGAGCAGTTCTTC
CASSVAGLAGVVNEQFF
>NA|TRBV7-8|15|TRBJ2-1|NA
TGTGCCAGCAGCTTAGCTCGGCGGACCTACAATGAGCAGTTCTTC
CASSLARRTYNEQFF
>NA|TRBV2|15|TRBJ2-5|TRBD2
TGTGCCAGCAGTGACGAGCGGGGGGGCCGGGAGACCCAGTACTTC
CASSDERGGRETQYF
>NA|TRBV28|12|TRBJ2-7|NA
TGTGCCAGCAGGATACAGGGCTACGAGCAGTACTTC
CASRIQGYEQYF
>NA|TRBV27|17|TRBJ2-1|TRBD2
TGTGCCAGCAGACCCCTCGCCGCGGGAGGGCCGGGGAATGAGCAGTTCTTC
CASRPLAAGGPGNEQFF
>NA|TRBV27|13|TRBJ2-3|TRBD2
TGTGCCAGCGGGACTAGGGCCCTGGATACGCAGTATTTT
CASGTRALDTQYF
>NA|TRBV27|15|TRBJ2-7|TRBD2
TGTGCCAGCAGTTTTAGTGGATCTAGCGGGGGAGAGCAGTACTTC
CASSFSGSSGGEQYF
>NA|TRBV5-6|14|TRBJ2-3|TRBD2
TGTGCCAGCAGCTTAAGCGGGGCCACAGATACGCAGTATTTT
CASSLSGATDTQYF
>once|TRBV9|15|TRBJ1-3|TRBD1
TGTGCCAGCAGCTACGGACAGGGCACTGGAAACACCATATATTTT
CASSYGQGTGNTIYF
>once|TRBV5-6|15|TRBJ2-1|TRBD2
TGTGCCAGCAGCTCGGGACTAGCGGGGGGCGGGAGTAAGTTCTTC
CASSSGLAGGGSKFF
>NA|TRBV6-1|13|TRBJ2-5|NA
TGTGCCAGCAGTGAACTAGAAGAAGAGACCCAGTACTTC
CASSELEEETQYF
>NA|TRBV7-6|15|TRBJ2-2|NA
TGTGCCAGCAGCTTATTCGCAGTCAACACCGGGGAGCTGTTTTTT
CASSLFAVNTGELFF
>NA|TRBV30|15|TRBJ1-2|NA
TGTGCCTGGAGTGTCTTTTCGGCCAGGTTTTTTGGCTACACCTTC
CAWSVFSARFFGYTF
>NA|TRBV5-6|15|TRBJ2-7|TRBD2
TGTGCCAGCGGGGAACAGCGGGATGCCTCCTACGAGCAGTACTTC
CASGEQRDASYEQYF
>NA|TRBV28|13|TRBJ1-4|NA
TGTGCCAGCAGTGTTCTTGCGGATGAAAAACTGTTTTTT
CASSVLADEKLFF
>NA|TRBV28|11|TRBJ1-2|NA
TGTGCCAGCAGTCGCGGCTATGGCTACACCTTC
CASSRGYGYTF
>NA|TRBV7-2|14|TRBJ2-7|NA
TGTGCCAGCAGCTCCGGGACAAGTTCCGGGGAGCAGTACTTC
CASSSGTSSGEQYF
>NA|TRBV11-2|15|TRBJ2-7|NA
TGTGCCAGCAGCTTACAAACGTCCCACCTAGAAGAGCAGTACTTC
CASSLQTSHLEEQYF
>once|TRBV5-4|16|TRBJ2-1|NA
TGTGCCAGCAGACCTGACATCGGGAGCTCCTACAATGAGCAGTTCTTC
CASRPDIGSSYNEQFF
>NA|TRBV19|15|TRBJ1-1|TRBD1
TGTGCCAGCCTCAGGGGGCTGGGCATGAACACTGAAGCTTTCTTT
CASLRGLGMNTEAFF
>NA|TRBV27|13|TRBJ2-3|NA
TGTGCCAGCAGTTTGAGATCCACAGATACGCAGTATTTT
CASSLRSTDTQYF
>NA|TRBV30|14|TRBJ1-2|TRBD1
TGTGCCTCCCCCCGGGTACAGGGGAACTATGGCTACACCTTC
CASPRVQGNYGYTF
>NA|TRBV4-2|18|TRBJ2-1|TRBD2
TGTGCCAGCAGCCAAGAGCCCCCCCTAGCGGGAGGCCACAATGAGCAGTTCTTC
CASSQEPPLAGGHNEQFF
>NA|TRBV6-1|15|TRBJ2-7|NA
TGTGCCAGCAGTGAAGAGTGGGGGCCCCCCTACGAGCAGTACTTC
CASSEEWGPPYEQYF